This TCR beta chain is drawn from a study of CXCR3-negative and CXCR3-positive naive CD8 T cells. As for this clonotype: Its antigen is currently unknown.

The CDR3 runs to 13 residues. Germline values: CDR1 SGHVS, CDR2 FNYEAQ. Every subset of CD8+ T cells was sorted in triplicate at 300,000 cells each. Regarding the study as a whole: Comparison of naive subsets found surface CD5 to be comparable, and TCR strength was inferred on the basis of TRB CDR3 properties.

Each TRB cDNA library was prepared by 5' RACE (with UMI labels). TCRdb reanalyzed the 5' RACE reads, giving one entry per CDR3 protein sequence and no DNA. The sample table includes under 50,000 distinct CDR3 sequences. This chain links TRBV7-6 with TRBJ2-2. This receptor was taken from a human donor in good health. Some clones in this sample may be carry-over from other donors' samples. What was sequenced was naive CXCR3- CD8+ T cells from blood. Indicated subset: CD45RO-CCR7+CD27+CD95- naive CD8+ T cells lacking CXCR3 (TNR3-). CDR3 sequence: CASSAGLPGELFF.